The present T cell receptor (beta chain) was sequenced within a study of cytomegalovirus exposure and HLA in healthy donors. General study points: TCR beta sequences reportedly predicted the HLA-A and HLA-B alleles of most subjects accurately.

This clone was detected only a few times. What it binds is not known. 13 Jbeta primers and 60 Vbeta primers were used for the PCR. Libraries were prepared by immunoSEQ multiplex PCR; TCRdb keeps only in-frame clonotypes and omits some of them. This table has some 160,000 clones, 65% to 80% appearing once. The material sequenced was PBMCs. This clonotype was sampled from a middle-aged woman in good health and CMV-seropositive.

The CDR3 bases are TGTGCCAGCAGCTGGAGCAAAGGGGCCGGGGAGCTGTTTTTT. Translating gives CASSWSKGAGELFF. This chain links TRBV5-4 with TRBJ2-2; TRBD1 is a possible D gene (5 bases). The CDR3 length is 14 residues. From germline, CDR1 is SGHNT and CDR2 YYREEE (reference sequence). V lost 3 bases and J lost 6, with 12 bases in between.